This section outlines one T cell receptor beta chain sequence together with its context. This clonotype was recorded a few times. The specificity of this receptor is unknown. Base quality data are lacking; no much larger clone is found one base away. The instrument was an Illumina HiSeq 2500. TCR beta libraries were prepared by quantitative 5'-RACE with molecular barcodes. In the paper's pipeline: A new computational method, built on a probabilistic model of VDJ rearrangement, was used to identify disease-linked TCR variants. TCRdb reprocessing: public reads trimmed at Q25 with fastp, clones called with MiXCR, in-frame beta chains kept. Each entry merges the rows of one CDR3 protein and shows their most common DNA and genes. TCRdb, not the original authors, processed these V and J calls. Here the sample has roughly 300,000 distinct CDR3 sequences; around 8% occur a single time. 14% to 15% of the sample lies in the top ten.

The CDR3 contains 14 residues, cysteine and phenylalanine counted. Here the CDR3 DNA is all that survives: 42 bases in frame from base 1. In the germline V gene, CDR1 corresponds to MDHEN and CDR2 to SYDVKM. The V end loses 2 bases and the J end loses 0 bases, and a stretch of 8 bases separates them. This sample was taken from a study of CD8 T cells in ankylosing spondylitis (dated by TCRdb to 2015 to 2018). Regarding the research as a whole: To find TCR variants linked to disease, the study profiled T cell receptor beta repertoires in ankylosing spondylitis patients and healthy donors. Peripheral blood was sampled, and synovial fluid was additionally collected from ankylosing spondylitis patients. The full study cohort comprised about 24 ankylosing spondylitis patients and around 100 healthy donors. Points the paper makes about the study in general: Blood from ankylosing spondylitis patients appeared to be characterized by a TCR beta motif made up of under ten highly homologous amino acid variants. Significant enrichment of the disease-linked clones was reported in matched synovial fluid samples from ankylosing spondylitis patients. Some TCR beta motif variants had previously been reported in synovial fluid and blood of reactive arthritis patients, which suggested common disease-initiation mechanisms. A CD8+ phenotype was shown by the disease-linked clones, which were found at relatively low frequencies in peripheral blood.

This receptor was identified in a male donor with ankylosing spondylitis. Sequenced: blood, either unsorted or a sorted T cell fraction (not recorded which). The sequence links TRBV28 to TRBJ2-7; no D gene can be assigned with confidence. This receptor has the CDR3 CASSLRLLSYEQYF. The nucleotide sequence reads TGTGCCAGCAGTTTAAGGCTCCTCTCCTACGAGCAGTACTTC.